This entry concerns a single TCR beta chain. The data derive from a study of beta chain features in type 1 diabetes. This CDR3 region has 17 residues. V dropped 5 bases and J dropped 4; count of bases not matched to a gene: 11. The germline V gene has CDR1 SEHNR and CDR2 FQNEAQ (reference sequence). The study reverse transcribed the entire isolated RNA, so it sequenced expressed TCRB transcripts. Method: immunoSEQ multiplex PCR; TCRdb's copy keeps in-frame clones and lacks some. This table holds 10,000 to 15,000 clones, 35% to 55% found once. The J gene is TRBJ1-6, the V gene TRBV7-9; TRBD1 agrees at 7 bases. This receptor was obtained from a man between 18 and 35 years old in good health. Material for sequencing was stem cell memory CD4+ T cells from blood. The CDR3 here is CASSPGPGQLYNSPLHF. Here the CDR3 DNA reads TGTGCCAGCAGCCCGGGACCGGGACAGCTTTATAATTCACCCCTCCACTTT.